A single sample is the source of the 9 T cell receptor beta chains below, sequenced in a study of identical twins (dated by TCRdb to the mid-2010s). The library was generated by 5' RACE. Reads for this sample came from an Illumina HiSeq 2000. TCRdb reprocessed the public reads (quality trimming at Q25 with fastp, clone calling with MiXCR) and kept in-frame beta chains. Rows merge per CDR3 protein into single entries with the most common DNA and genes. Here the sample has around 690,000 distinct CDR3 sequences; around 20% occur a single time. The top ten clonotypes cover about 4.5% of the sample. These data were also filed under a second study, of T cells expressing NK-cell markers.

The specimen was PBMCs. Every receptor here comes from a young woman in good health.

This clonotype was seen repeatedly, ten times or more. The chain couples TRBV12-3 or TRBV12-4 to TRBJ2-3; a possible D gene is TRBD2 (6 bases). Trimming left V 6 bases short and J 5 bases short, with 12 bases between. The CDR3 has 13 residues. CDR3 region: CASSPRGGDTQYF. The CDR3 nucleotides are TGTGCCAGCAGCCCGCGGGGAGGAGATACGCAGTATTTT.

This sequence joins TRBV20-1 and TRBJ1-5, with D perhaps matching TRBD1 (5 bases). The germline CDR1 and CDR2 sequences are DFQATT and SNEGSKA (reference sequence). The germline V and J ends were trimmed by 3 bases and 4 bases, with 13 bases remaining between them. The CDR3 consists of 14 residues. The DNA of the CDR3 is TGCAGTGCTAGCGGGACCGCTAGTAATCAGCCCCAGCATTTT. It is translated as CSASGTASNQPQHF.

The chain uses TRBV2 and TRBJ2-5, with no clear D. This CDR3 has 12 residues. Trimming removed 10 bases at V and 5 bases at J, with 14 bases between. Germline CDR1 reads SNHLY; CDR2 reads FYNNEI. CDR3 DNA: TGTGCCAACAACAGTCGTGGCGAGACCCAGTACTTC. It yields the protein CANNSRGETQYF.

Many counts were recorded for this clonotype. The chain is built from TRBV12-3 or TRBV12-4 and TRBJ1-2; D call uncertain. The V end was cut by 0 bases, the J end by 4 bases, with 6 bases between. This CDR3 is built from 13 residues. This chain's CDR3 is CASSLAAGYGYTF. The CDR3 nucleotides read TGTGCCAGCAGTTTAGCCGCGGGCTATGGCTACACCTTC.

In DNA, the CDR3 is TGCGCCAGCAGCTTGAGTGGTAGCGGGTTCTACAATGAGCAGTTCTTC. Translating it yields CASSLSGSGFYNEQFF. The V call is TRBV5-1, the J call TRBJ2-1, with 7 bases aligning to TRBD2. Germline assignment: CDR1 SGHRS and CDR2 YFSETQ. This CDR3 spans 16 amino acids. V trimming: 1 base; J trimming: 3 bases; junction bases outside the gene matches: 7.

This clonotype was seen a handful of times. The genes are TRBV4-3 and TRBJ2-7; D unresolved. Germline V CDR1 and CDR2: LGHNA, YSLEER. The CDR3 contains 13 residues. V was pared by 3 bases and J by 5 bases, with 11 bases between. This CDR3 reads CASSQGRQDEQYF. The CDR3 DNA reads as TGCGCCAGCAGCCAGGGCCGACAAGACGAGCAGTACTTC.

The rearrangement joins TRBV5-6 to TRBJ2-1; weak D call: TRBD2 (5 bases). In germline, CDR1 is SGHDT, CDR2 YYEEEE. V dropped 4 bases and J dropped 7 bases, with 18 bases sitting between them. This CDR3 contains 15 residues. In nucleotides, the CDR3 is TGTGCCAGCAGCGATAACGCGGCGGGTAAGAATGAGCAGTTCTTC. As protein: CASSDNAAGKNEQFF.

This clonotype was seen at least ten times. The V and J genes are TRBV6-5 and TRBJ2-5; the match to TRBD2 covers 7 bases. Germline values: CDR1 MNHEY, CDR2 SVGAGI. The V and J ends lost 0 bases and 5 bases, in that order; junction bases with no gene match: 12. This CDR3 has 17 amino acids. In nucleotides, the CDR3 is TGTGCCAGCAGTTACTCCGCGGGAGAGGATGAATGGGAGACCCAGTACTTC. It specifies CASSYSAGEDEWETQYF.

The chain combines TRBV12-3 or TRBV12-4 with TRBJ2-4; D unresolved. V was trimmed by 8 bases and J by 1 base, leaving 15 bases between them. This CDR3 comprises 15 residues. As DNA, the CDR3 is TGTGCCAGCGGCAGTGGAGTTATGGCCAAAAACATTCAGTACTTC. Encoded protein: CASGSGVMAKNIQYF.